One sample yielded the 25 T cell receptor beta chains listed below, sequenced in a study of T cell repertoires in cytomegalovirus infection. What these receptors recognize is not known. TCRdb itself ran the reads through MiXCR, one entry per CDR3 protein. The sample contains some 900,000 distinct CDR3 sequences, 30% to 35% of which appear only once. The sample here was cultured CD8+ T cells from PBMCs, taken from culture after CMV antigen stimulation. The receptors were sampled from a human donor in good health (CMV status not recorded). Some clones in this sample may be carry-over from other donors' samples.

At least ten counts were recorded for this clonotype. This chain uses TRBV7-6 with TRBJ1-1, with TRBD1 matching 7 bases. This CDR3 contains 13 residues. Germline CDR1 reads SGHVS; CDR2 reads FNYEAQ. The junction had 2 bases not matched to a gene; V was cut back by 1 base and J by 6 bases. The CDR3 nucleotides read TGTGCCAGCAGCTTAGGCACAGGGGCTGAAGCTTTCTTT. The encoded protein is CASSLGTGAEAFF.

The chain recombines TRBV5-6 with TRBJ1-3; D call uncertain. There are 13 residues in the CDR3. V lost 3 bases, J lost 6 bases, and 10 bases lay in between. Looked up from germline, CDR1 is SGHDT and CDR2 is YYEEEE. The CDR3 loop reads CASSSGSLNTIYF. DNA of the CDR3: TGTGCCAGCAGCTCCGGGAGCTTAAACACCATATATTTT.

This clonotype showed up many times. The chain has TRBV12-3 or TRBV12-4 and TRBJ1-1; 7 nucleotides match TRBD1. The V segment lost 3 bases and the J segment 5 bases; nucleotides outside the gene matches: 6. This CDR3 is 14 amino acids long. CDR3 in DNA: TGTGCCAGCAGTTTCTCAGGGGGATGGACTGAAGCTTTCTTT. It yields the protein CASSFSGGWTEAFF.

This clonotype has more than one count but fewer than ten. V usage is TRBV19 and J usage is TRBJ1-1; D remains ambiguous. The V end was cut by 3 bases, the J end by 5 bases, with 13 bases between. The CDR3 is made up of 14 amino acids. CDR1 and CDR2 (germline): LNHDA, SQIVND (reference sequence). CDR3 bases: TGTGCCAGTAGTATGGATCCGATTGGGACTGAAGCTTTCTTT. As protein: CASSMDPIGTEAFF.

J is TRBJ1-1 and V is TRBV19; TRBD1 aligns across 8 bases. The CDR3 loop spans 14 amino acids. V shed 6 bases and J 1 base; nucleotides not matched to a gene: 4. Germline V gene lookup returns CDR1 LNHDA and CDR2 SQIVND (reference sequence). Written as DNA, the CDR3 is TGTGCCAGTAGCCAACAGGGGGAGAACACTGAAGCTTTCTTT. Protein: CASSQQGENTEAFF.

At least ten counts were recorded for this clonotype. A read error may produce the germline difference seen at one junction end. The CDR3 nucleotides are TGTGCCAGCAGCTTAGGACTAGCGGGGAGCACAGATACGCAGTATTTT. Protein sequence: CASSLGLAGSTDTQYF. This rearrangement joins TRBV5-1 to TRBJ2-3, with 12 bases lining up with TRBD2. The CDR3 consists of 16 residues. Germline V lookup: CDR1 SGHRS, CDR2 YFSETQ.

Concerning this clonotype: The junction and the germline gene differ at one end; a read error may be behind it. The V gene is TRBV7-7, the J gene TRBJ2-5; 7 nucleotides agree with TRBD1. The CDR3 is 18 amino acids. CDR1 and CDR2 from the germline V gene are SSHAT and FNYEAQ (reference sequence). CDR3 sequence (DNA): TGTGCTAGCAGCTACACTGCAGGGACAGTCGTGGGGCAAGAGACCCAGTACTTC. Its protein product is CASSYTAGTVVGQETQYF.

This clonotype was seen repeatedly, ten times or more. V gene TRBV4-1 combines with J gene TRBJ1-4, with D possibly TRBD1 on 5 matching bases. This CDR3 has 18 amino acids. Germline V gives CDR1 MGHRA, CDR2 YSYEKL. V gave up 4 bases and J gave up 7 bases, with 25 bases separating them. CDR3 nucleotides: TGCGCCAGCAGCCTTTCCAGTACCGGGGGTCCACCCGGTGAAAAACTGTTTTTT. Translation: CASSLSSTGGPPGEKLFF.

This sequence joins TRBV2 and TRBJ2-1; TRBD2 matches at 7 bases. The CDR3 is made up of 12 amino acids. J gave up 3 bases and V 9 bases, and 2 bases lay outside the gene matches. Germline V gene data show CDR1 as SNHLY and CDR2 as FYNNEI. The CDR3 reads CARGGFYNEQFF. The CDR3 region has the DNA TGTGCCAGGGGGGGGTTCTACAATGAGCAGTTCTTC.

The V call is TRBV3-1, the J call TRBJ1-2; a possible D gene is TRBD1 (5 bases). Germline V gives CDR1 LGHDT, CDR2 YNNKEL (reference sequence). CDR3 size: 17 residues. V was shortened by 1 base and J by 8 bases, with 23 bases between the two germline ends. CDR3 sequence: CASSQAAGRAFSSGYTF. The CDR3, as DNA: TGTGCCAGCAGCCAAGCGGCGGGCAGGGCATTTTCCTCCGGCTACACCTTC. The complete variable domain, with remaining parts taken from reference TRBV3-1 and TRBJ1-2, reads DTAVSQTPKYLVTQMGNDKSIKCEQNLGHDTMYWYKQDSKKFLKIMFSYNNKELIINETVPNRFSPKSPDKAHLNLHINSLELGDSAVYFCASSQAAGRAFSSGYTFGSGTRLTVV.

This clonotype was detected a few times. This rearrangement joins TRBV14 to TRBJ2-5, with D unresolved. V was shortened by 2 bases and J by 5 bases, with 9 bases between the two germline ends. Germline V gene sequence: CDR1 SGHDN, CDR2 FVKESK. The CDR3 contains 13 residues. The CDR3 sequence is CASSQRTGETQYF. The CDR3 DNA is TGTGCCAGCAGCCAACGGACCGGGGAGACCCAGTACTTC.

The chain employs TRBV7-6 and TRBJ1-1, with TRBD1 identical over 7 bases. CDR1 and CDR2 (germline): SGHVS, FNYEAQ. The CDR3 is 14 residues long. V lost 3 bases, J lost 7 bases, and 8 bases stayed unmatched. In DNA form, the CDR3 reads TGTGCCAGCAGCTTCTCTCAGGGGGACGGTGAAGCTTTCTTT. It specifies CASSFSQGDGEAFF.

A remark on this clonotype: At one of its ends the junction is not consistent with the germline gene, which may arise from a read error. This chain joins TRBV28 and TRBJ2-6; no reliable D call. The CDR3 is 11 residues long. The germline gives CDR1 MDHEN, CDR2 SYDVKM. The CDR3 protein is CAISGANVLTF. The CDR3, as DNA: TGTGCCATCAGTGGGGCCAACGTCCTGACTTTC.

The chain carries TRBV7-9 and TRBJ1-1; D is perhaps TRBD1 (6 bases). The CDR3 sequence is 14 residues long. Deletions cut 5 bases from V and 7 bases from J, with 17 bases between. Per the germline V gene, CDR1 is SEHNR and CDR2 is FQNEAQ (reference sequence). The CDR3 DNA reads TGTGCCAGCAGCCCTAGGGACATCCCTCATGAAGCTTTCTTT. The encoded protein is CASSPRDIPHEAFF.

This chain joins TRBV20-1 and TRBJ1-2, with a tentative D call TRBD1 (6 bases). The CDR3 loop spans 16 amino acids. V lost 4 bases to trimming and J lost 2 bases, with 20 bases between them. Germline CDR1 and CDR2: DFQATT and SNEGSKA (reference sequence). CDR3 DNA sequence: TGCAGTGCTAAAAAGGACAGCCCAGACCTCAACTATGGCTACACCTTC. Residues: CSAKKDSPDLNYGYTF.

This clonotype was counted only a few times. The V call is TRBV6-1, the J call TRBJ1-2, with 8 positions matching TRBD1. The CDR3 is 15 residues long. The V segment lost 5 bases and the J segment 3 bases; nucleotides outside the gene matches: 8. Germline CDR1 MNHNS, CDR2 SASEGT. Here the CDR3 DNA reads TGTGCCAGCAGTCCGACGGGACAGGAGTACTATGGCTACACCTTC. Protein: CASSPTGQEYYGYTF.

This clonotype has a handful of counts. The chain joins TRBV2 to TRBJ2-3; 11 bases map to TRBD1. Per germline, CDR1 SNHLY and CDR2 FYNNEI. This CDR3 has 17 residues. Trimming at V came to 6 bases and at J to 0 bases, leaving 8 bases not matched to a gene. The CDR3 loop reads CASSGTGGPSSTDTQYF. Written as DNA, the CDR3 is TGTGCCAGCAGCGGGACAGGGGGTCCTTCTAGCACAGATACGCAGTATTTT.

The chain employs TRBV7-9 and TRBJ2-2, with D perhaps TRBD1 (5 bases). The CDR3 covers 17 residues. V gave up 6 bases and J gave up 0 bases, with 17 bases separating them. CDR1 SEHNR and CDR2 FQNEAQ come from the germline V gene (reference sequence). The CDR3 nucleotides read TGTGCCAGCAGTCCGAGAGGCAGGGCGGCGAACACCGGGGAGCTGTTTTTT. Amino acids: CASSPRGRAANTGELFF.

This clonotype was seen a handful of times. The chain employs TRBV2 and TRBJ2-1, with D unresolved. CDR1 and CDR2 from the germline V gene are SNHLY and FYNNEI. Trimming took 5 bases from V and 5 from J, leaving 13 bases between them. This CDR3 comprises 14 residues. The CDR3 coding sequence is TGTGCCAGCAGTAGAAGGAGCGCCAACAATGAGCAGTTCTTC. It is translated as CASSRRSANNEQFF. Full variable domain (outside the CDR3, taken from reference TRBV2 and TRBJ2-1): EPEVTQTPSHQVTQMGQEVILRCVPISNHLYFYWYRQILGQKVEFLVSFYNNEISEKSEIFDDQFSVERPDGSNFTLKIRSTKLEDSAMYFCASSRRSANNEQFFGPGTRLTVL.

This clonotype was seen more than once but under ten times. The chain uses TRBV6-5 and TRBJ1-1; unclear D gene. The CDR3 has 16 residues. V lost 0 bases, J lost 1 base, and 12 bases lay in between. From germline, CDR1 is MNHEY and CDR2 SVGAGI. The CDR3 protein is CASSYSSLSANTEAFF. The DNA for the CDR3 is TGTGCCAGCAGTTACTCCTCACTCAGTGCGAACACTGAAGCTTTCTTT.

This clonotype was observed a handful of times. The chain employs TRBV25-1 and TRBJ1-2; no reliable D call. Germline V lookup: CDR1 MGHDK, CDR2 SYGVNS. V lost 5 bases to trimming and J lost 4 bases, with 11 bases between them. This CDR3 has 13 residues. The CDR3 sequence: CASSHGRSYGYTF. For the CDR3, the DNA is TGTGCCAGCAGTCACGGACGGAGCTATGGCTACACCTTC.

This chain connects TRBV24-1 to TRBJ2-5; the match to TRBD1 covers 7 bases. The V gene's germline CDR1 is KGHDR and CDR2 SFDVKD. This CDR3 comprises 14 residues. Unmatched junction bases numbered 5, after V lost 4 bases and J lost 4 bases. DNA of the CDR3: TGTGCCACCAGTGAGACAGGGAGTAGAGAGACCCAGTACTTC. It codes for CATSETGSRETQYF.

J is TRBJ2-1 and V is TRBV29-1; D gene ambiguous. The CDR3 is 14 residues long. V shed 6 bases and J shed 7 bases, with 19 bases lying between them. CDR1 is SQVTM, CDR2 ANQGSEA, per germline. The CDR3 region has the DNA TGCAGCGTACTTGGTTCCCCCTACACGAATGAGCAGTTCTTC. It encodes CSVLGSPYTNEQFF.

This clonotype was counted a few times. The chain joins TRBV7-9 to TRBJ1-2; possible D gene TRBD1, 6 bases. The germline gives CDR1 SEHNR, CDR2 FQNEAQ (reference sequence). The length of the CDR3 is 15 residues. V was cut by 5 bases and J by 8 bases, with 21 bases left in between. The CDR3, as DNA: TGTGCCAGCAGCCAAGGGAGGGGGACATCTGGAGGCTACACCTTC. Its translation: CASSQGRGTSGGYTF.

The chain combines TRBV9 with TRBJ2-7, with 8 bases that match TRBD2. V was pared by 0 bases and J by 6 bases, with 5 bases of the junction left unmatched. Per germline, CDR1 SGDLS and CDR2 YYNGEE. The CDR3 loop spans 14 amino acids. The CDR3 DNA is TGTGCCAGCAGCGTAGTTAAACTAGCGGCCGAGCAGTACGTC. It encodes CASSVVKLAAEQYV.